This T cell receptor (beta chain) was obtained from a study of CD8 T cells in Susac syndrome. The authors carried out high-throughput sequencing of TCR beta. They applied it to CD8+ and CD4+ T cells obtained from blood. Healthy donors constituted the controls, which were matched for age and sex. TEMRA cells were FACS-enriched, with CD8+ and CD4+ T cells isolated negatively. When the RNA was reverse transcribed, random hexamers were used with an input of roughly 0.5 to 1 ug. The method of amplification for TCR beta CDR3 was immunoSEQ multiplex PCR, covering 54 Vbeta and 13 Jbeta. TCRdb reprocessed the immunoSEQ multiplex PCR reads via MiXCR and lists one record per CDR3 protein. The table lists approximately 170,000 distinct CDR3 sequences, just under 95% of them singletons, with 0.13% in the top ten. Trimming pared 7 bases from V and 0 bases from J, leaving 9 bases between. CDR1 is MNHEY, CDR2 SVGEGT, per germline. The CDR3 runs to 13 residues.

The specimen was CD4+ T cells from PBMCs. This chain connects TRBV6-2 or TRBV6-3 to TRBJ1-1; D call uncertain. The sequence was obtained from a human donor in good health. The CDR3 DNA is TGTGCCAGCACCTTAGCCCTGAACACTGAAGCTTTCTTT. It is translated as CASTLALNTEAFF.